The 7 T cell receptor beta chains in this list originate from one sample, sequenced in a study of Graves' ophthalmopathy and Graves' hyperthyroidism. Researchers took RNA transcripts and amplified TCR beta CDR3 regions from them. The library came from an HTBI-primed first-round RT-PCR and a second-round multiplex PCR. TCRdb passed the multiplex PCR reads through MiXCR, listing each CDR3 protein once. In the table there are a few hundred thousand distinct CDR3 sequences, roughly 14% of which are singletons. Sample: peripheral blood. These receptor sequences come from a woman aged 18-29 years with stable Graves' hyperthyroidism.

This clonotype was seen repeatedly, ten times or more. CDR3 nucleotide sequence: TGTGCCAGCAGTTCGTTGACATGGGGGCGATCCTACGAGCAGTACTTC. Residues: CASSSLTWGRSYEQYF. This chain joins TRBV12-3 or TRBV12-4 and TRBJ2-7; possible D gene TRBD1, 6 bases. CDR3 length equals 16 residues. V dropped 4 bases and J dropped 1 base, with 17 bases sitting between them.

The V call is TRBV6-2 or TRBV6-3, the J call TRBJ1-6; D not certain. V shed 10 bases and J shed 6 bases, with 10 bases lying between them. Germline CDR1 is MNHEY and CDR2 is SVGEGT. CDR3 size: 12 residues. The CDR3 DNA is TGTGCCACCAAGGATCCTAATTCACCCCTCCACTTT. Translated, it gives CATKDPNSPLHF.

This clonotype was recorded at least ten times. V is TRBV6-2 or TRBV6-3 and J is TRBJ2-7; the D is unclear. The CDR3 extends over 11 amino acids. Germline V gene data show CDR1 as MNHEY and CDR2 as SVGEGT. Deletions cut 5 bases from V and 6 bases from J, with 8 bases between. The CDR3 sequence: CASSLSFEQYF. The DNA of the CDR3 is TGTGCCAGCAGTCTAAGCTTCGAGCAGTACTTC.

This clonotype showed up just a few times. At one end the junction does not follow the germline gene, possibly because of a read error. The chain has TRBV11-2 and TRBJ2-4, with a tentative D call TRBD1 (6 bases). This CDR3 contains 16 residues. CDR1 is SGHAT and CDR2 is FQNNGV in the germline V gene. The DNA of the CDR3 is TGTGCCAGCAGCTCGTATAGAATTGGGGACAAAAACATTAAGTACTTC. Translating gives CASSSYRIGDKNIKYF.

This clonotype appeared many times. V usage is TRBV24-1 and J usage is TRBJ1-2; no reliable D call. CDR3 length equals 15 residues. Germline V CDR1 and CDR2: KGHDR, SFDVKD. Trimming shortened V by 4 bases and J by 0 bases, and 11 bases separated the two germline ends. The CDR3 DNA reads as TGTGCCACCAGTGACCATGACGGACCTAACTATGGCTACACCTTC. Translation: CATSDHDGPNYGYTF.

The sample holds many counts of this clonotype. V and J are TRBV12-3 or TRBV12-4 and TRBJ1-2, with a tentative D call TRBD1 (6 bases). The ends were cut back, 5 bases at V and 4 bases at J, with 17 bases in the middle. This CDR3 is 15 amino acids long. CDR3 amino acids: CASSGWTDSSYGYTF. CDR3 coding DNA: TGTGCCAGCAGTGGCTGGACAGACAGTTCCTATGGCTACACCTTC.

This clonotype was detected many times. One end of the junction fails to match germline, which may point to a read error. V usage is TRBV24-1 and J usage is TRBJ2-7, with a weak D call TRBD2 (6 bases). CDR3 length: 12 residues. CDR1 and CDR2 from the germline V gene are KGHDR and SFDVKD. CDR3 sequence: CATSDLLGRGHF. The CDR3 coding sequence is TGTGCCACCAGTGATTTGCTCGGGCGGGGTCACTTC.